This note documents a single TCR beta chain sequence. This sample also contains other DNA sequences that code for the same CDR3. This entry is derived from a study of blood T cell repertoires in COVID-19. Overall study: COVID-19 samples from acute and convalescent phases originated in the United States, Italy and Spain. The cDNA or gDNA used as material had been derived from T cells, B-cell-depleted T cells, or PBMCs.

This CDR3 is built from 13 residues. Trimming took off 3 bases at V and 0 bases at J, with 5 bases between the two ends. CDR1 and CDR2 (germline): LNHDA, SQIVND (reference sequence). Seattle researchers signed up patients amid active infection and tracked them longitudinally. Per the original data handling: Amplification from reference gene primers served as the basis for estimated nucleated cell counts. Measured with immunoSEQ multiplex PCR; TCRdb has only the in-frame clones, and not every one. V and J calls plus clone size are reproduced from that table; the DNA served to infer D and trimming. The sample holds a few hundred thousand clones; 70% to 90% are singletons and the top ten take 1.5% to 2%.

The sample was peripheral blood. The genes are TRBV19 and TRBJ1-1, with D unclear. The clonotype was recovered from a woman in her thirties with COVID-19, enrolled during active disease. The CDR3 sequence: CASSISVNTEAFF. The CDR3 region has the DNA TGTGCCAGTAGTATTTCGGTGAACACTGAAGCTTTCTTT. Filled out from reference TRBV19 and TRBJ1-1, the complete variable domain reads DGGITQSPKYLFRKEGQNVTLSCEQNLNHDAMYWYRQDPGQGLRLIYYSQIVNDFQKGDIAEGYSVSREKKESFPLTVTSAQKNPTAFYLCASSISVNTEAFFGQGTRLTVV.